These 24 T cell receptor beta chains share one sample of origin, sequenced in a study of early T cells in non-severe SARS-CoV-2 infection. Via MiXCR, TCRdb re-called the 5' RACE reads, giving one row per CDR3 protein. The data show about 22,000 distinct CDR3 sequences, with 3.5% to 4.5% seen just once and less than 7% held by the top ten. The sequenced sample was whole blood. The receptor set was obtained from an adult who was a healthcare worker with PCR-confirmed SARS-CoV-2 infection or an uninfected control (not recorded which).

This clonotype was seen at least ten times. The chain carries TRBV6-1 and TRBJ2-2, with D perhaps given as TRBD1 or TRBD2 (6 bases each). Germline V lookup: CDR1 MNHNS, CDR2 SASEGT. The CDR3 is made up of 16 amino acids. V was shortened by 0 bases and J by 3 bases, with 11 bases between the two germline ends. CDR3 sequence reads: CASSEAPGADTGELFF. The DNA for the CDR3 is TGTGCCAGCAGTGAAGCCCCGGGGGCCGACACCGGGGAGCTGTTTTTT.

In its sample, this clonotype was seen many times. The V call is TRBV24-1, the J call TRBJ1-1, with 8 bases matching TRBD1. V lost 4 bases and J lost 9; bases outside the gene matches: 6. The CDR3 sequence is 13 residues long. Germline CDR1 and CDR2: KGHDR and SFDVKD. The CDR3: CATSDPDRDQAFF. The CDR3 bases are TGTGCCACCAGTGACCCGGACAGGGATCAAGCTTTCTTT.

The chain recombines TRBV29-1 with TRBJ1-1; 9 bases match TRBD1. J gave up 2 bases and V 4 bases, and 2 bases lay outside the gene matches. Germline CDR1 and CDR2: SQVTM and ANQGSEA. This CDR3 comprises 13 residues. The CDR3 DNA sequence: TGCAGCGTTGCGGACAGGGGCAACACTGAAGCTTTCTTT. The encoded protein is CSVADRGNTEAFF.

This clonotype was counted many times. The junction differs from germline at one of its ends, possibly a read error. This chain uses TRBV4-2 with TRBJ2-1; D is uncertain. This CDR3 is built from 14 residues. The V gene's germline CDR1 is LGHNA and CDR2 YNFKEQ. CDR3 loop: CASSPDAIYKEQFF. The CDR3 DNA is TGTGCCAGCAGCCCTGACGCTATATACAAGGAGCAGTTCTTC.

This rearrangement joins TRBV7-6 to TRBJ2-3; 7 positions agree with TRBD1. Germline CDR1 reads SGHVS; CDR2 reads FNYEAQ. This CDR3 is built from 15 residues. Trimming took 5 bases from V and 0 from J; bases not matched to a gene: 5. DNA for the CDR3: TGTGCCAGCAGCCAACAGACAGGGAGCACAGATACGCAGTATTTT. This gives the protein CASSQQTGSTDTQYF.

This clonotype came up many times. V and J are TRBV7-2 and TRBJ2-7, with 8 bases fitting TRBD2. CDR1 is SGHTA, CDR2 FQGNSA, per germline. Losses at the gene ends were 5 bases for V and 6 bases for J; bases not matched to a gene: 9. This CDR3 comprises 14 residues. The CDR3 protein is CASSTGTRSTEQYF. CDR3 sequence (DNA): TGTGCCAGCAGCACAGGGACTAGATCGACCGAGCAGTACTTC.

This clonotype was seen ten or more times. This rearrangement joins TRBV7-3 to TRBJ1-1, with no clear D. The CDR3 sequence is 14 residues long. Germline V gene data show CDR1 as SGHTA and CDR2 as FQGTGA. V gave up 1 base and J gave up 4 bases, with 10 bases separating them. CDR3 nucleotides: TGTGCCAGCAGCTTAAATCGGGGAATCACTGAAGCTTTCTTT. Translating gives CASSLNRGITEAFF.

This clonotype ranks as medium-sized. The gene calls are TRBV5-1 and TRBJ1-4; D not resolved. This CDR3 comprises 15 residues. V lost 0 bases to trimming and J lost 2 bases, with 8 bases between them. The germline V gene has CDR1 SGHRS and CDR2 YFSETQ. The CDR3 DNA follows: TGCGCCAGCAGCTTGGAAGGGATCACTAATGAAAAACTGTTTTTT. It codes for CASSLEGITNEKLFF.

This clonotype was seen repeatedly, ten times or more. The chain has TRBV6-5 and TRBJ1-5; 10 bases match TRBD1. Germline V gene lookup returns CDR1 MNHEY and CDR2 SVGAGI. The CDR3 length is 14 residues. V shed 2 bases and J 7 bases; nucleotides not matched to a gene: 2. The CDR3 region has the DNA TGTGCCAGCAGTTACGGACAGGGGGTCCAGCCCCAGCATTTT. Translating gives CASSYGQGVQPQHF.

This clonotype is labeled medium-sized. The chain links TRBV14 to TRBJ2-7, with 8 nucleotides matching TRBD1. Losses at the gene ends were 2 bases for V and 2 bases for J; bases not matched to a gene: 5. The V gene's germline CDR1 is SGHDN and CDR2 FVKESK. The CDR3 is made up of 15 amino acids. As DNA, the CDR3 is TGTGCCAGCAGCCAATGGACAGGGCCTACCTACGAGCAGTACTTC. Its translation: CASSQWTGPTYEQYF.

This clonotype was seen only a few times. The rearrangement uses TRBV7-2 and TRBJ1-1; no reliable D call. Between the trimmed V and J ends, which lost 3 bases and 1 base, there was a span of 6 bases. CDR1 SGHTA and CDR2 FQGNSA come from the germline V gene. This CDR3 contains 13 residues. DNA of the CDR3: TGTGCCAGCAGCTTCGCAGGGAACACTGAAGCTTTCTTT. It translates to CASSFAGNTEAFF.

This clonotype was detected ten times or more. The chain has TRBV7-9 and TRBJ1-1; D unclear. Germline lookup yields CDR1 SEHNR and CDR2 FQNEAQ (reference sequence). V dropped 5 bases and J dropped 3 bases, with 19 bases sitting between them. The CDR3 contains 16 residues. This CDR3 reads CASSVSAAPGDTEAFF. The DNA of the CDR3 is TGTGCCAGCAGCGTCTCGGCCGCCCCTGGGGACACTGAAGCTTTCTTT.

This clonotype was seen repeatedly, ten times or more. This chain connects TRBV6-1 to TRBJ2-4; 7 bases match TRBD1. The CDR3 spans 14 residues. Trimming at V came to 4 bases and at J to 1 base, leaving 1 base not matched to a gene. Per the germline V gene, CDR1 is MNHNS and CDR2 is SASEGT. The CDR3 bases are TGTGCCAGCAGTGCACAGGGGGCCAAAAACATTCAGTACTTC. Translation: CASSAQGAKNIQYF.

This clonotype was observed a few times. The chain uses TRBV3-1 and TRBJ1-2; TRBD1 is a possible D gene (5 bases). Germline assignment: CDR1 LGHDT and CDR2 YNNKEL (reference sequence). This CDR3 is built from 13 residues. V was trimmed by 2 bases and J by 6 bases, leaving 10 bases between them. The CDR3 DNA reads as TGTGCCAGCAGCCAATCAGGGCCCCATGGCTACACCTTC. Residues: CASSQSGPHGYTF. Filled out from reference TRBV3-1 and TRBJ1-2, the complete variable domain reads DTAVSQTPKYLVTQMGNDKSIKCEQNLGHDTMYWYKQDSKKFLKIMFSYNNKELIINETVPNRFSPKSPDKAHLNLHINSLELGDSAVYFCASSQSGPHGYTFGSGTRLTVV.

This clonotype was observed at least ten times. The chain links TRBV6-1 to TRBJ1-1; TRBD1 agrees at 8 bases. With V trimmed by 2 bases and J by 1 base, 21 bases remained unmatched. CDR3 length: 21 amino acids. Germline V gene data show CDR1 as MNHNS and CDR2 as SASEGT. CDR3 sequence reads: CASSELVLFRPPGTGNTEAFF. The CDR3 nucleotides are TGTGCCAGCAGTGAACTAGTCCTATTTCGCCCTCCCGGGACAGGGAACACTGAAGCTTTCTTT.

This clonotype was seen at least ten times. CDR3 sequence reads: CASSYSYRGPTEAFF. The CDR3 nucleotides read TGTGCCAGCAGTTACTCATACAGGGGGCCTACTGAAGCTTTCTTT. This chain uses TRBV6-5 with TRBJ1-1, with 9 bases matching TRBD1. The CDR3 has 15 amino acids. Germline V gives CDR1 MNHEY, CDR2 SVGAGI. V dropped 0 bases and J dropped 5; count of bases not matched to a gene: 4.

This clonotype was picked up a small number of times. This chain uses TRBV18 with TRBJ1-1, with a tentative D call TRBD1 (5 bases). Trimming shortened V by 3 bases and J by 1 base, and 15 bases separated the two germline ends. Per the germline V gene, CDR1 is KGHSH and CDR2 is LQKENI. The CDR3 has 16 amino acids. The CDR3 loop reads CASSPGAVGQNTEAFF. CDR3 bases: TGTGCCAGCTCACCCGGGGCAGTGGGCCAGAACACTGAAGCTTTCTTT.

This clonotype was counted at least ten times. The DNA of the CDR3 is TGTGCCAGCAGCTTGGAGGGTCCAGAGACCCAGTACTTC. Protein sequence: CASSLEGPETQYF. The genes are TRBV5-4 and TRBJ2-5; D gene uncertain. V lost 0 bases, J lost 4 bases, and 7 bases lay in between. This CDR3 is built from 13 residues. Germline loops: CDR1 SGHNT, CDR2 YYREEE (reference sequence).

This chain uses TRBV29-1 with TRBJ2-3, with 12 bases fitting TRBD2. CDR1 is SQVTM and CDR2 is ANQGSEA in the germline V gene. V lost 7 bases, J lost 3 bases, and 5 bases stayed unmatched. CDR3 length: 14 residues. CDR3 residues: CSAGLAGRTDTQYF. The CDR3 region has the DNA TGCAGCGCCGGACTAGCGGGGAGAACAGATACGCAGTATTTT.

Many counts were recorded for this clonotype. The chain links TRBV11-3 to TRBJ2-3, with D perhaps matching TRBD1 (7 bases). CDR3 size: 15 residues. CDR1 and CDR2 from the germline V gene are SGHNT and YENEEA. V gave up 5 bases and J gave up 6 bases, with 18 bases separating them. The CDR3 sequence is CASSQGGRGRDTQYF. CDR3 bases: TGTGCCAGCAGCCAGGGGGGCAGAGGCCGGGATACGCAGTATTTT.

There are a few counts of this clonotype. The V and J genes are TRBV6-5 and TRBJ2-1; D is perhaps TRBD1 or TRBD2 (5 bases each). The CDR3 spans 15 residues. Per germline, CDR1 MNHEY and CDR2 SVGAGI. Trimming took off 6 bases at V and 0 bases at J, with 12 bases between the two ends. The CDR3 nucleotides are TGTGCCAGCAGCCTGGGACGAGTCTCCTACAATGAGCAGTTCTTC. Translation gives CASSLGRVSYNEQFF.

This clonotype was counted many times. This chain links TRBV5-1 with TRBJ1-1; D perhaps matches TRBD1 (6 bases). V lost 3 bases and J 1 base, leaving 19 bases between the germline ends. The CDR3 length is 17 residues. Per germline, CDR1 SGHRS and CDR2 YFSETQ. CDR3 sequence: CASSSPLRQDKNTEAFF. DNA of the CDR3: TGCGCCAGCAGCTCCCCACTAAGACAGGATAAGAACACTGAAGCTTTCTTT.

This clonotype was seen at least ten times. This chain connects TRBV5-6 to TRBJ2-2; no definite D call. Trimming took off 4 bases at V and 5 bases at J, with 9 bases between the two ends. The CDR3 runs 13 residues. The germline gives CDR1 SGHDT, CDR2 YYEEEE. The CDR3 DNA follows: TGTGCCAGCAGCATCCGGGTTACCGGGGAGCTGTTTTTT. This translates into CASSIRVTGELFF.

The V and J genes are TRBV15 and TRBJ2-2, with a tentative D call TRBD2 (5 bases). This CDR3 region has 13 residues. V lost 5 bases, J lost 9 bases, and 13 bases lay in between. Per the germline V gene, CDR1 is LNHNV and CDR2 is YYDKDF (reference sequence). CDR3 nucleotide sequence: TGTGCCACCAGCCTTACGGTCGGGAGGGAGCTGTTTTTT. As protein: CATSLTVGRELFF.